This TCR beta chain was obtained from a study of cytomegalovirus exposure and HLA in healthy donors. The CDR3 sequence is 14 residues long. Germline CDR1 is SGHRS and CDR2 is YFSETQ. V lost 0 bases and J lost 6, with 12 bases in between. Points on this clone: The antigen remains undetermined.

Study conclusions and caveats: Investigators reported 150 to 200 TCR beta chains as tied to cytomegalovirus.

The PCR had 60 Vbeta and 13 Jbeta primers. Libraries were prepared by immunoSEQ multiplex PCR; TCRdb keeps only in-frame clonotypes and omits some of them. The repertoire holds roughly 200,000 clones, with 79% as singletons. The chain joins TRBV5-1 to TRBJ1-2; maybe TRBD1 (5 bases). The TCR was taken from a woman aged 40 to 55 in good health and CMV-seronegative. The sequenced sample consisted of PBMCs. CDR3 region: CASSLVGGDHGYTF. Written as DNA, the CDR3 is TGCGCCAGCAGCTTGGTGGGGGGTGACCATGGCTACACCTTC. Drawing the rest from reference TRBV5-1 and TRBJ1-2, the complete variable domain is KAGVTQTPRYLIKTRGQQVTLSCSPISGHRSVSWYQQTPGQGLQFLFEYFSETQRNKGNFPGRFSGRQFSNSRSEMNVSTLELGDSALYLCASSLVGGDHGYTFGSGTRLTVV.